Each of the 30 T cell receptor beta chains below was sequenced from the same sample in a study of blood T cell repertoires in COVID-19. Method: immunoSEQ multiplex PCR; TCRdb's copy keeps in-frame clones and lacks some. Of about 280,000 clones in the sample, around nine tenths were seen once. Sequenced sample: peripheral blood. These receptors were collected from a woman aged 25 to 39 with COVID-19, enrolled during active disease.

The chain couples TRBV7-9 to TRBJ1-3; TRBD1 is a possible D gene (5 bases). The CDR3 runs 14 residues. From germline, CDR1 is SEHNR and CDR2 FQNEAQ (reference sequence). The V end was cut by 6 bases, the J end by 4 bases, with 13 bases between. As DNA, the CDR3 is TGTGCCAGCAGTTTTGGACAAAGCGGAAACACCATATATTTT. Translation gives CASSFGQSGNTIYF.

The chain is built from TRBV7-9 and TRBJ1-1; the D is unclear. CDR3 size: 14 residues. Trimming shortened V by 5 bases and J by 4 bases, and 14 bases separated the two germline ends. CDR1 is SEHNR and CDR2 is FQNEAQ in the germline V gene (reference sequence). The CDR3 coding sequence is TGTGCCAGCAGCCCTCGCCTGCGTCCCACTGAAGCTTTCTTT. It specifies CASSPRLRPTEAFF.

The chain recombines TRBV28 with TRBJ1-5; D is uncertain. The CDR3 is made up of 14 amino acids. Trimming shortened V by 3 bases and J by 3 bases, and 9 bases separated the two germline ends. Germline CDR1 is MDHEN and CDR2 is SYDVKM. CDR3 sequence reads: CASSLGQYNQPQHF. The CDR3 DNA is TGTGCCAGCAGTTTGGGCCAGTACAATCAGCCCCAGCATTTT.

This sequence joins TRBV6-5 and TRBJ2-1; 7 nucleotides align to TRBD2. The germline gives CDR1 MNHEY, CDR2 SVGAGI. The V segment lost 7 bases and the J segment 9 bases; nucleotides outside the gene matches: 12. CDR3 length: 14 residues. CDR3 region: CASMGREPAIEQFF. Written as DNA, the CDR3 is TGTGCCAGCATGGGGCGGGAGCCCGCCATTGAGCAGTTCTTC.

The V and J genes are TRBV27 and TRBJ1-6; unclear D gene. The CDR3 has 15 residues. Trimming stripped 4 bases from V and 5 bases from J, with 12 bases between. Germline V gene sequence: CDR1 MNHEY, CDR2 SMNVEV (reference sequence). The CDR3 DNA reads as TGTGCCAGCAGTTCCCGGGGAGGAGATAATTCACCCCTCCACTTT. This gives the protein CASSSRGGDNSPLHF.

V and J are TRBV19 and TRBJ2-1; the D gene is possibly TRBD1 (6 bases). Per germline, CDR1 LNHDA and CDR2 SQIVND (reference sequence). V was trimmed by 3 bases and J by 7 bases, leaving 16 bases between them. The CDR3 length is 15 residues. Here the CDR3 DNA reads TGTGCCAGTAGTATCCGTCCAGGGGCAGGGAATGAGCAGTTCTTC. As protein: CASSIRPGAGNEQFF.

The CDR3 sequence: CASSLGQQETQYF. In DNA, the CDR3 is TGCGCCAGCAGCTTGGGGCAACAAGAGACCCAGTACTTC. The chain combines TRBV5-1 with TRBJ2-5; no firm D call. The CDR3 runs 13 residues. The germline CDR1 and CDR2 sequences are SGHRS and YFSETQ. Trimming shortened V by 0 bases and J by 2 bases, and 5 bases separated the two germline ends.

The V call is TRBV7-2, the J call TRBJ1-5; D is unresolved. V lost 2 bases and J lost 6, with 11 bases in between. Germline V gene sequence: CDR1 SGHTA, CDR2 FQGNSA. CDR3 length: 14 residues. As DNA, the CDR3 is TGTGCCAGCAGCTTAAACGCAGGCGCTCAGCCCCAGCATTTT. Its protein product is CASSLNAGAQPQHF.

J is TRBJ1-5 and V is TRBV19; TRBD1 matches 7 bases. CDR1 and CDR2 from the germline V gene are LNHDA and SQIVND (reference sequence). J lost 7 bases, V lost 8 bases, and 5 bases had no gene match. This CDR3 is 12 amino acids long. The CDR3 is CASHDREQPQHF. CDR3 DNA sequence: TGTGCCAGTCACGACAGGGAACAGCCCCAGCATTTT.

This sequence joins TRBV4-1 and TRBJ1-1; D is perhaps TRBD1 (5 bases). The CDR3 sequence is 17 residues long. Germline V gives CDR1 MGHRA, CDR2 YSYEKL. V was cut by 0 bases and J by 0 bases, with 14 bases left in between. CDR3 in amino acids: CASSQERSTGLNTEAFF. Here the CDR3 DNA reads TGCGCCAGCAGCCAAGAACGGTCAACAGGTTTGAACACTGAAGCTTTCTTT.

This clone appeared once. V usage is TRBV12-3 or TRBV12-4 and J usage is TRBJ2-4; D remains unclear. This CDR3 spans 12 amino acids. Trimming stripped 3 bases from V and 9 bases from J, with 9 bases between. The CDR3 loop is CASSFEPIIQYF. In nucleotides, the CDR3 is TGTGCCAGCAGTTTCGAGCCGATCATTCAGTACTTC.

The chain carries TRBV18 and TRBJ2-6; tentatively, D is TRBD1 (6 bases). Trimming removed 1 base at V and 2 bases at J, with 6 bases between. The germline gives CDR1 KGHSH, CDR2 LQKENI. The CDR3 runs 15 residues. Written as DNA, the CDR3 is TGTGCCAGCTCACCACAGGGGGCTGGGGCCAACGTCCTGACTTTC. Encoded protein: CASSPQGAGANVLTF.

The chain links TRBV28 to TRBJ1-5; TRBD1 matches 8 bases. Germline loops: CDR1 MDHEN, CDR2 SYDVKM. J was trimmed by 5 bases and V by 6 bases; bases with no gene match: 9. The CDR3 has 15 amino acids. CDR3 sequence: CASRDRQGLYQPQHF. The CDR3 DNA reads as TGTGCCAGCAGGGACCGACAGGGGTTATATCAGCCCCAGCATTTT.

CDR3 amino acids: CASSQSRRDGYTF. Written as DNA, the CDR3 is TGCGCCAGCAGTCAATCGCGGCGAGATGGCTACACCTTC. The chain uses TRBV23-1 and TRBJ1-2; D is ambiguous. TRBV23-1 is an open reading frame, and its role is uncertain. V lost 0 bases, J lost 6 bases, and 8 bases lay in between. CDR3 length: 13 residues.

In the case of this clone: A read error may account for a junction end that differs from germline. The chain combines TRBV7-7 with TRBJ2-1, with D perhaps matching TRBD1 (6 bases). This CDR3 contains 13 residues. Germline V gives CDR1 SSHAT, CDR2 FNYEAQ (reference sequence). The CDR3 sequence: CASSTRDNNEQFF. In DNA, the CDR3 is TGTGCTAGCAGTACCCGGGACAACAATGAGCAGTTCTTC.

The chain combines TRBV18 with TRBJ2-7, with TRBD2 identical over 9 bases. In germline, CDR1 is KGHSH, CDR2 LQKENI. The junction had 16 bases not matched to a gene; V was cut back by 4 bases and J by 3 bases. The CDR3 contains 18 residues. The CDR3, as DNA: TGTGCCAGCTCACGAGGGACTAGCTGGCTCCCGGAGGGCTACGAGCAGTACTTC. It yields the protein CASSRGTSWLPEGYEQYF.

J is TRBJ2-7 and V is TRBV5-4, with 9 nucleotides matching TRBD2. Unmatched junction bases numbered 18, after V lost 8 bases and J lost 6 bases. The CDR3 totals 16 residues. In germline, CDR1 is SGHNT, CDR2 YYREEE (reference sequence). Here the CDR3 DNA reads TGTGCCAGTGCCGGGACTAGCCGTGGCTGGAGTGTCGAGCAGTACTTC. It encodes CASAGTSRGWSVEQYF. Variable domain in full (rest from reference TRBV5-4 and TRBJ2-7): ETGVTQSPTHLIKTRGQQVTLRCSSQSGHNTVSWYQQALGQGPQFIFQYYREEENGRGNFPPRFSGLQFPNYSSELNVNALELDDSALYLCASAGTSRGWSVEQYFGPGTRLTVT.

The chain recombines TRBV5-4 with TRBJ2-7, with 7 nucleotides matching TRBD2. This CDR3 has 13 residues. Germline V gene sequence: CDR1 SGHNT, CDR2 YYREEE (reference sequence). With V trimmed by 2 bases and J by 6 bases, 5 bases remained unmatched. The CDR3 loop is CASSLGLGREQYF. Here the CDR3 DNA reads TGTGCCAGCAGCTTAGGACTAGGACGCGAGCAGTACTTC.

The V gene is TRBV28, the J gene TRBJ2-7; 11 bases are a match to TRBD1. Looked up from germline, CDR1 is MDHEN and CDR2 is SYDVKM. The CDR3 is 14 residues long. J was trimmed by 5 bases and V by 6 bases; bases with no gene match: 6. CDR3 nucleotide sequence: TGTGCCAGCAGCCTTGGGACAGGGGGTCACGAGCAGTACTTC. It specifies CASSLGTGGHEQYF. Full variable domain (remainder filled in from reference TRBV28 and TRBJ2-7): DVKVTQSSRYLVKRTGEKVFLECVQDMDHENMFWYRQDPGLGLRLIYFSYDVKMKEKGDIPEGYSVSREKKERFSLILESASTNQTSMYLCASSLGTGGHEQYFGPGTRLTVT.

V usage is TRBV14 and J usage is TRBJ1-6, with no clear D. CDR3 size: 18 residues. Germline values: CDR1 SGHDN, CDR2 FVKESK. V was cut by 3 bases and J by 7 bases, with 22 bases left in between. CDR3 amino acids: CASSQASRGRILNSPLHF. The CDR3 bases are TGTGCCAGCAGCCAGGCATCCCGCGGGAGGATATTGAATTCACCCCTCCACTTT.

This sequence joins TRBV6-5 and TRBJ1-4; TRBD1 aligns across 10 bases. Germline loops: CDR1 MNHEY, CDR2 SVGAGI. The CDR3 is 14 amino acids. The V and J ends lost 6 bases and 8 bases, in that order; junction bases with no gene match: 6. CDR3: CASSPVDRGEKLFF. The CDR3 DNA sequence: TGTGCCAGCAGCCCCGTGGACAGGGGGGAAAAACTGTTTTTT.

The CDR3 here is CASSEPQGIADTQYF. The CDR3 nucleotides read TGTGCCAGCAGTGAACCTCAGGGTATCGCAGATACGCAGTATTTT. The rearrangement uses TRBV25-1 and TRBJ2-3; TRBD1 is a possible D gene (5 bases). V lost 2 bases and J lost 4, with 13 bases in between. The CDR3 runs to 15 residues. Germline V lookup: CDR1 MGHDK, CDR2 SYGVNS. Variable domain in full (rest from reference TRBV25-1 and TRBJ2-3): EADIYQTPRYLVIGTGKKITLECSQTMGHDKMYWYQQDPGMELHLIHYSYGVNSTEKGDLSSESTVSRIRTEHFPLTLESARPSHTSQYLCASSEPQGIADTQYFGPGTRLTVL.

The J gene is TRBJ2-2, the V gene TRBV5-1, with TRBD2 matching over 13 bases. In germline, CDR1 is SGHRS, CDR2 YFSETQ. V lost 3 bases to trimming and J lost 7 bases; unmatched junction nucleotides: 6. The CDR3 contains 16 residues. CDR3 loop: CASSSGTSGIIGELFF. CDR3 nucleotides: TGCGCCAGCAGCTCCGGGACTAGCGGGATTATCGGGGAGCTGTTTTTT.

This chain connects TRBV7-5 to TRBJ2-7; TRBD1 was called by the table and not checked on the DNA. TRBV7-5 is a known pseudogene. The CDR3 extends over 12 amino acids. The CDR3 region is CVRSHPVREQYF. The CDR3 bases are TGTGTCAGAAGCCATCCAGTTCGCGAGCAGTACTTC.

The gene calls are TRBV4-1 and TRBJ2-5, with D unclear. The germline V gene has CDR1 MGHRA and CDR2 YSYEKL. V lost 3 bases to trimming and J lost 1 base, with 15 bases between them. The CDR3 has 16 residues. In DNA form, the CDR3 reads TGCGCCAGCAGCCAGAACCCCGAAACAGCCCAAGAGACCCAGTACTTC. Amino acid sequence: CASSQNPETAQETQYF.

This chain links TRBV24-1 with TRBJ1-1; the D gene is possibly TRBD1 (5 bases). The CDR3 loop spans 11 amino acids. Germline CDR1 reads KGHDR; CDR2 reads SFDVKD. The germline V and J ends were trimmed by 6 bases and 12 bases, with 13 bases remaining between them. The CDR3 loop is CATSLAGRSFF. CDR3 bases: TGTGCCACCAGTTTGGCAGGGAGGTCTTTCTTT.

This rearrangement joins TRBV4-1 to TRBJ2-3; 10 bases fit TRBD2. V lost 1 base, J lost 1 base, and 5 bases stayed unmatched. The CDR3 runs to 17 residues. Germline V lookup: CDR1 MGHRA, CDR2 YSYEKL. The CDR3 is CASSQGVGLARTDTQYF. The CDR3 nucleotides are TGCGCCAGCAGCCAAGGAGTGGGACTAGCGCGCACAGATACGCAGTATTTT.

The chain links TRBV14 to TRBJ2-7, with 13 nucleotides matching TRBD2. The V gene end was trimmed by 2 bases and the J gene end by 6 bases; junction bases not matched to a gene: 10. CDR3 length: 17 residues. From germline, CDR1 is SGHDN and CDR2 FVKESK. CDR3 sequence (DNA): TGTGCCAGCAGCCAAATAACCGGACTAGCGGGAGTGCGCGAGCAGTACTTC. Encoded protein: CASSQITGLAGVREQYF.

Points on this clone: In the same sample, other DNA sequences code for this CDR3. The V gene is TRBV29-1, the J gene TRBJ2-7; TRBD2 agrees at 12 bases. CDR1 is SQVTM, CDR2 ANQGSEA, per germline. This CDR3 spans 13 amino acids. Trimming took 6 bases from V and 1 from J; bases not matched to a gene: 1. The DNA of the CDR3 is TGCAGCGTGGGGACTAGCGGGTCCTACGAGCAGTACTTC. Translation: CSVGTSGSYEQYF.

The genes are TRBV10-2 and TRBJ1-6; TRBD1 might be the D (6 bases). The CDR3 runs 15 residues. The germline CDR1 and CDR2 sequences are WSHSY and SAAADI. V was pared by 6 bases and J by 3 bases, with 12 bases between. The CDR3 loop reads CASRGGLDYNSPLHF. CDR3 sequence (DNA): TGCGCCAGCAGGGGGGGGCTGGACTATAATTCACCCCTCCACTTT.